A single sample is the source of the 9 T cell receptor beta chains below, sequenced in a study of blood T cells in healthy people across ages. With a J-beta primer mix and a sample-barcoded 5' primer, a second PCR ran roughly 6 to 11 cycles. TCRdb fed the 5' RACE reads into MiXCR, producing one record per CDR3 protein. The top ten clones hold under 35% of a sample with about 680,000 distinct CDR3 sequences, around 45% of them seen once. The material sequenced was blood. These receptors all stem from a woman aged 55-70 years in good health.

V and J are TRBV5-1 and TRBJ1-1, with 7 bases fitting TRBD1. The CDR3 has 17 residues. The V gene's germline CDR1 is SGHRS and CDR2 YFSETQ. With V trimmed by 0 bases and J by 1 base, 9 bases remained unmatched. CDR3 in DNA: TGCGCCAGCAGCTTGGTGAAAATTGGGACAGCGAACACTGAAGCTTTCTTT. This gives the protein CASSLVKIGTANTEAFF.

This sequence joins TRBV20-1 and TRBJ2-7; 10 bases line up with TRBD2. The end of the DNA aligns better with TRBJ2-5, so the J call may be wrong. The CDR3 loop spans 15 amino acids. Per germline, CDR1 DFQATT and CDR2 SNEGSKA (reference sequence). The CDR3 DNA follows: TGCAGTGCTAGAGCCCCAGCGGGAGGGCCTGAGACCCAGTACTTC. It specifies CSARAPAGGPETQYF.

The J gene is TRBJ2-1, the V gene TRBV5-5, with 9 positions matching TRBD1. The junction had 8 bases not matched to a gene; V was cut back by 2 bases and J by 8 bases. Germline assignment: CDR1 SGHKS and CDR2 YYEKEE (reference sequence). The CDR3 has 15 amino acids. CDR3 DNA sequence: TGTGCCAGCAGCTTCGGGACAGGGATGGTGGATGAGCAGTTCTTC. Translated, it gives CASSFGTGMVDEQFF.

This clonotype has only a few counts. CDR3 in DNA: TGTGCCAGCAGTACCCACACCGGGTCCCCGTTCTTC. It encodes CASSTHTGSPFF. The chain couples TRBV6-2 or TRBV6-3 to TRBJ2-1, with D hard to call. V was trimmed by 5 bases and J by 15 bases, leaving 17 bases between them. This CDR3 spans 12 amino acids. CDR1 and CDR2 (germline): MNHEY, SVGEGT.

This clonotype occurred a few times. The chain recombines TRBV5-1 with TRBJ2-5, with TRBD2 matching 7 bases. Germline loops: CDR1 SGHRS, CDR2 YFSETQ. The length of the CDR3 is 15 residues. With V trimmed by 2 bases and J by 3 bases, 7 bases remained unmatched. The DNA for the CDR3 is TGCGCCAGCAGCTTAGGCCCAGCGGGGAAAGAGACCCAGTACTTC. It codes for CASSLGPAGKETQYF.

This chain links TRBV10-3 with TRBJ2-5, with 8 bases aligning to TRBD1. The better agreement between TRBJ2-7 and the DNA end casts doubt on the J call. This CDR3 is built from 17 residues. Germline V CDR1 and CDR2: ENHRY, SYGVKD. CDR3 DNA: TGTGCCATCAGCCTGGGACAGGCCAAACACATCACCTACGAGCAGTACTTC. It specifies CAISLGQAKHITYEQYF.

The DNA for the CDR3 is TGTGCCAGCAGAACCGGGACTCTCTACGAGCAGTACTTC. As protein: CASRTGTLYEQYF. The chain couples TRBV6-2 or TRBV6-3 to TRBJ2-7; perhaps TRBD2 as D (6 bases). Germline values: CDR1 MNHEY, CDR2 SVGEGT. Deletions cut 6 bases from V and 3 bases from J, with 12 bases between. The CDR3 sequence is 13 residues long.

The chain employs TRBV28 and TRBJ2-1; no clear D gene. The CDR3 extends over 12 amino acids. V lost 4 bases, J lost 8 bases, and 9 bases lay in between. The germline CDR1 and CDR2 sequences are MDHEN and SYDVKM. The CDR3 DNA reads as TGTGCCAGCAGTTCCGAGTGTTATGAGCAGTTCTTC. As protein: CASSSECYEQFF. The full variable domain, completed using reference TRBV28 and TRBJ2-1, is DVKVTQSSRYLVKRTGEKVFLECVQDMDHENMFWYRQDPGLGLRLIYFSYDVKMKEKGDIPEGYSVSREKKERFSLILESASTNQTSMYLCASSSECYEQFFGPGTRLTVL.

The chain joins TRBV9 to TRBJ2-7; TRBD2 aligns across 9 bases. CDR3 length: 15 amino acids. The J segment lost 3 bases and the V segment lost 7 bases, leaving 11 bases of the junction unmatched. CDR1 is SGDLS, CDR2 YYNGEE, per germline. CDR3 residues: CASSPPGTSLYEQYF. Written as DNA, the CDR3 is TGTGCCAGCTCACCACCCGGGACTAGCCTCTACGAGCAGTACTTC. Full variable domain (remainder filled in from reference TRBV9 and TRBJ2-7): DSGVTQTPKHLITATGQRVTLRCSPRSGDLSVYWYQQSLDQGLQFLIQYYNGEERAKGNILERFSAQQFPDLHSELNLSSLELGDSALYFCASSPPGTSLYEQYFGPGTRLTVT.